A selection of T cell receptor beta chains follows, all from one sample in a study of cytomegalovirus exposure and HLA in healthy donors. Clones were read by immunoSEQ multiplex PCR, and TCRdb kept only the in-frame ones, dropping some. The sample shows some 60,000 clones, approximately 89% of them seen only once. The sequenced material came from PBMCs. The receptors stem from a man aged 18 to 30 in good health and CMV-seronegative. Each CDR3 is given with its conserved first and last residue. Each record gives: clone size, J gene, D gene, CDR3 length, V gene, CDR3 protein, CDR3 DNA. The D gene is left open where the match is weak. Clone size is shown for a subset of rows, as once, few, many or a class of expanded clone.

size: NA
J: TRBJ2-7
D: NA
length: 13
V: TRBV6-6
CDR3: CASMSRGSYEQYF
DNA: TGTGCCAGCATGTCGAGAGGATCCTACGAGCAGTACTTC

size: NA
J: TRBJ2-1
D: TRBD2
length: 15
V: TRBV7-6
CDR3: CASSFGGGFYNEQFF
DNA: TGTGCCAGCAGTTTCGGGGGGGGGTTCTACAATGAGCAGTTCTTC

size: NA
J: TRBJ1-2
D: NA
length: 11
V: TRBV20-1
CDR3: CSARDPGDYTF
DNA: TGCAGTGCTAGAGATCCCGGGGACTACACCTTC

size: NA
J: TRBJ1-4
D: TRBD1
length: 14
V: TRBV7-8
CDR3: CASSGRQGVEKLFF
DNA: TGTGCCAGCAGCGGTCGACAGGGGGTTGAAAAACTGTTTTTT

size: NA
J: TRBJ1-2
D: NA
length: 13
V: TRBV11-2
CDR3: CASSLNEAYGYTF
DNA: TGTGCCAGCAGCTTAAATGAAGCTTATGGCTACACCTTC

size: NA
J: TRBJ2-1
D: TRBD1
length: 13
V: TRBV30
CDR3: CASTGGIQAEQFF
DNA: TGTGCCAGTACAGGGGGGATACAAGCTGAGCAGTTCTTC

size: NA
J: TRBJ1-2
D: NA
length: 13
V: TRBV27
CDR3: CASSPTSPHGYTF
DNA: TGTGCCAGCAGCCCTACGAGCCCTCATGGCTACACCTTC

size: few
J: TRBJ1-5
D: TRBD1
length: 15
V: TRBV15
CDR3: CATSREQGGHQPQHF
DNA: TGTGCCACCAGCAGAGAACAGGGGGGTCATCAGCCCCAGCATTTT

size: NA
J: TRBJ1-1
D: NA
length: 12
V: TRBV28
CDR3: CASPMGHTEAFF
DNA: TGTGCCAGCCCAATGGGGCACACTGAAGCTTTCTTT

size: NA
J: TRBJ2-7
D: TRBD1
length: 13
V: TRBV5-6
CDR3: CASSGTGQYEQYF
DNA: TGTGCCAGCAGCGGGACAGGGCAGTACGAGCAGTACTTC

size: NA
J: TRBJ2-7
D: TRBD2
length: 14
V: TRBV9
CDR3: CASSRGTSGYEQYF
DNA: TGTGCCAGCAGCCGCGGGACTAGCGGCTACGAGCAGTACTTC

size: NA
J: TRBJ1-1
D: NA
length: 15
V: TRBV21-1
CDR3: CASSRQVTGGTEAFF
DNA: TGTGCCAGCAGCAGACAGGTCACGGGTGGCACTGAAGCTTTCTTT

size: NA
J: TRBJ1-1
D: TRBD1
length: 14
V: TRBV6-1
CDR3: CASRGTGGGTEAFF
DNA: TGTGCCAGCAGGGGGACAGGTGGGGGGACTGAAGCTTTCTTT

size: few
J: TRBJ1-5
D: NA
length: 14
V: TRBV28
CDR3: CASTLMGGGQPQHF
DNA: TGTGCCAGCACTCTTATGGGGGGAGGTCAGCCCCAGCATTTT

size: NA
J: TRBJ2-1
D: NA
length: 14
V: TRBV7-8
CDR3: CASSSGLGYNEQFF
DNA: TGTGCCAGCAGCTCCGGACTGGGTTACAATGAGCAGTTCTTC

size: once
J: TRBJ1-5
D: NA
length: 14
V: TRBV2
CDR3: CASTGQAGGQPQHF
DNA: TGTGCCAGCACCGGACAAGCTGGGGGGCAGCCCCAGCATTTT

size: NA
J: TRBJ1-5
D: NA
length: 14
V: TRBV4-1
CDR3: CASSQDRGDQPQHF
DNA: TGCGCCAGCAGCCAAGATCGGGGAGATCAGCCCCAGCATTTT

size: few
J: TRBJ1-4
D: TRBD1
length: 17
V: TRBV2
CDR3: CASSTGTGGSTNEKLFF
DNA: TGTGCCAGCAGTACCGGGACAGGGGGTTCCACTAATGAAAAACTGTTTTTT

size: NA
J: TRBJ2-3
D: TRBD1
length: 14
V: TRBV6-1
CDR3: CASSEGTGGDTQYF
DNA: TGTGCCAGCAGTGAGGGGACAGGGGGGGACACGCAGTATTTT

size: NA
J: TRBJ1-6
D: TRBD1
length: 16
V: TRBV2
CDR3: CASSSPTGLGNSPLHF
DNA: TGTGCCAGCAGCTCACCGACAGGGTTAGGTAATTCACCCCTCCACTTT

size: NA
J: TRBJ1-4
D: TRBD1
length: 18
V: TRBV5-1
CDR3: CASSWNPTTGETNEKLFF
DNA: TGCGCCAGCAGCTGGAACCCTACAACAGGGGAAACTAATGAAAAACTGTTTTTT

size: NA
J: TRBJ2-1
D: TRBD2
length: 19
V: TRBV7-6
CDR3: CASSPLFVLAGGEYNEQFF
DNA: TGTGCCAGCAGCCCCCTCTTTGTTCTAGCGGGGGGCGAATACAATGAGCAGTTCTTC

size: NA
J: TRBJ2-3
D: TRBD1
length: 16
V: TRBV14
CDR3: CASSLGTGGNTDTQYF
DNA: TGTGCCAGCAGCCTTGGGACAGGGGGGAACACAGATACGCAGTATTTT

size: NA
J: TRBJ2-7
D: TRBD1
length: 14
V: TRBV6-5
CDR3: CASAKQGVQHEQYF
DNA: TGTGCCAGCGCTAAACAGGGGGTCCAGCACGAGCAGTACTTC

size: NA
J: TRBJ1-1
D: NA
length: 17
V: TRBV4-1
CDR3: CASSLLRREHMNTEAFF
DNA: TGCGCCAGCAGCCTTCTAAGGAGGGAACACATGAACACTGAAGCTTTCTTT

size: NA
J: TRBJ2-4
D: TRBD1
length: 14
V: TRBV18
CDR3: CASSPGQGVDIQYF
DNA: TGTGCCAGCTCACCGGGACAGGGGGTTGACATTCAGTACTTC

size: NA
J: TRBJ2-7
D: NA
length: 15
V: TRBV2
CDR3: CASRTLGESTYEQYF
DNA: TGTGCCAGCAGGACACTGGGTGAGAGTACGTACGAGCAGTACTTC

size: NA
J: TRBJ2-1
D: TRBD1
length: 16
V: TRBV6-1
CDR3: CASSEESRGYYNEQFF
DNA: TGTGCCAGCAGTGAAGAGTCCAGGGGGTATTACAATGAGCAGTTCTTC

size: NA
J: TRBJ2-7
D: NA
length: 11
V: TRBV6-6
CDR3: CASSTSYEQYF
DNA: TGTGCCAGCAGTACTTCCTACGAGCAGTACTTC

size: once
J: TRBJ2-7
D: TRBD2
length: 15
V: TRBV7-2
CDR3: CASSFSGGSSYEQYF
DNA: TGTGCCAGCAGCTTCAGCGGGGGGTCCTCCTACGAGCAGTACTTC

size: few
J: TRBJ2-4
D: NA
length: 17
V: TRBV7-2
CDR3: CASSSMGAGRAKNIQYF
DNA: TGTGCCAGCAGCTCCATGGGCGCAGGGAGGGCCAAAAACATTCAGTACTTC

size: NA
J: TRBJ2-5
D: NA
length: 12
V: TRBV2
CDR3: CASSELRETQYF
DNA: TGTGCCAGCAGTGAACTCCGGGAGACCCAGTACTTC

size: once
J: TRBJ2-7
D: TRBD1
length: 15
V: TRBV11-3
CDR3: CASSSSGTGGYEQYF
DNA: TGTGCCAGCAGCTCCTCCGGGACAGGGGGCTACGAGCAGTACTTC

size: NA
J: TRBJ2-7
D: TRBD2
length: 14
V: TRBV7-8
CDR3: CASSLREGPYEQYF
DNA: TGTGCCAGCAGCTTACGGGAGGGCCCCTACGAGCAGTACTTC

size: NA
J: TRBJ1-5
D: TRBD1
length: 13
V: TRBV7-2
CDR3: CASSSNRGQPQHF
DNA: TGTGCCAGCAGCTCAAACAGGGGTCAGCCCCAGCATTTT

size: NA
J: TRBJ2-1
D: TRBD1
length: 15
V: TRBV4-2
CDR3: CASSPRTGGLNEQFF
DNA: TGTGCCAGCAGCCCCAGGACAGGGGGCCTTAATGAGCAGTTCTTC

size: NA
J: TRBJ2-1
D: TRBD2
length: 19
V: TRBV9
CDR3: CASSPKWGGPTIAHNEQFF
DNA: TGTGCCAGCAGCCCCAAGTGGGGGGGTCCAACTATTGCGCACAATGAGCAGTTCTTC

size: NA
J: TRBJ2-1
D: TRBD1
length: 16
V: TRBV2
CDR3: CASSPSPYRGGHEQFF
DNA: TGTGCCAGCAGTCCCTCTCCGTACCGAGGGGGCCATGAGCAGTTCTTC

size: few
J: TRBJ1-1
D: TRBD1
length: 16
V: TRBV4-1
CDR3: CASSPRDSTVNTEAFF
DNA: TGCGCCAGCAGCCCCAGGGACAGTACAGTAAACACTGAAGCTTTCTTT

size: few
J: TRBJ2-1
D: NA
length: 13
V: TRBV6-5
CDR3: CASSRDNYNEQFF
DNA: TGTGCCAGCAGTCGGGACAACTACAATGAGCAGTTCTTC

size: NA
J: TRBJ1-5
D: NA
length: 13
V: TRBV2
CDR3: CASGQGLGQPQHF
DNA: TGTGCCAGCGGGCAGGGATTGGGTCAGCCCCAGCATTTT

size: NA
J: TRBJ2-7
D: NA
length: 16
V: TRBV4-2
CDR3: CASSQDGRGAIVEQYF
DNA: TGTGCCAGCAGCCAAGATGGACGGGGGGCCATTGTAGAGCAGTACTTC

size: NA
J: TRBJ2-5
D: NA
length: 13
V: TRBV11-2
CDR3: CASSLVNQETQYF
DNA: TGTGCCAGCAGCTTAGTCAATCAAGAGACCCAGTACTTC

size: few
J: TRBJ2-1
D: NA
length: 13
V: TRBV7-6
CDR3: CASSYGRDNEQFF
DNA: TGTGCCAGCAGCTATGGTCGGGACAATGAGCAGTTCTTC

size: NA
J: TRBJ2-1
D: TRBD1
length: 15
V: TRBV7-9
CDR3: CASSSRQGVDNEQFF
DNA: TGTGCCAGCAGCTCCCGACAGGGTGTGGACAATGAGCAGTTCTTC

size: NA
J: TRBJ1-1
D: NA
length: 15
V: TRBV10-3
CDR3: CAISTTTGGTTEAFF
DNA: TGTGCCATCAGTACAACTACCGGGGGGACGACTGAAGCTTTCTTT

size: NA
J: TRBJ1-1
D: TRBD1
length: 14
V: TRBV10-3
CDR3: CAIREQGGGTEAFF
DNA: TGTGCCATCAGGGAACAGGGGGGGGGCACTGAAGCTTTCTTT

size: NA
J: TRBJ2-7
D: NA
length: 21
V: TRBV1
CDR3: CTSSQDPRESGRLGAFYEQYF
DNA: TGCACCAGCAGCCAAGATCCTCGGGAATCCGGACGGTTGGGCGCTTTCTACGAGCAGTACTTC

size: NA
J: TRBJ1-1
D: NA
length: 11
V: TRBV10-3
CDR3: CATWTGAEAFF
DNA: TGTGCCACGTGGACGGGGGCTGAAGCTTTCTTT

size: NA
J: TRBJ2-1
D: TRBD1
length: 14
V: TRBV30
CDR3: CAWAWTGTNNEQFF
DNA: TGTGCCTGGGCTTGGACAGGGACCAACAATGAGCAGTTCTTC

size: NA
J: TRBJ1-5
D: NA
length: 14
V: TRBV28
CDR3: CASSTPGHFQPQHF
DNA: TGTGCCAGCAGTACCCCGGGACATTTTCAGCCCCAGCATTTT

size: NA
J: TRBJ1-5
D: NA
length: 16
V: TRBV4-1
CDR3: CASSQVPAAAGQPQHF
DNA: TGCGCCAGCAGCCAAGTTCCCGCGGCGGCGGGTCAGCCCCAGCATTTT

size: few
J: TRBJ2-2
D: NA
length: 12
V: TRBV6-1
CDR3: CASSGDYGELFF
DNA: TGTGCCAGCAGTGGTGACTACGGGGAGCTGTTTTTT

size: few
J: TRBJ1-2
D: TRBD1
length: 16
V: TRBV18
CDR3: CASSPLQQGVAYGYTF
DNA: TGTGCCAGCTCACCTTTACAGCAGGGGGTGGCGTATGGCTACACCTTC

size: once
J: TRBJ1-5
D: TRBD1
length: 15
V: TRBV6-1
CDR3: CASRPGQNSNQPQHF
DNA: TGTGCCAGCAGGCCGGGACAGAATAGCAATCAGCCCCAGCATTTT

size: NA
J: TRBJ1-6
D: TRBD1
length: 15
V: TRBV4-1
CDR3: CASSFSTGAGSPLHF
DNA: TGCGCCAGCAGCTTCTCGACAGGGGCCGGGTCACCCCTCCACTTT

size: NA
J: TRBJ1-1
D: NA
length: 12
V: TRBV6-5
CDR3: CASSYAGGEAFF
DNA: TGTGCCAGCAGTTACGCGGGGGGTGAAGCTTTCTTT

size: medium-sized
J: TRBJ1-2
D: NA
length: 12
V: TRBV6-1
CDR3: CASLGGRGGYTF
DNA: TGTGCCAGCCTCGGAGGGAGGGGTGGCTACACCTTC

size: NA
J: TRBJ1-4
D: TRBD1
length: 16
V: TRBV4-1
CDR3: CASSHLTGGANEKLFF
DNA: TGCGCCAGCAGCCACTTAACAGGGGGGGCTAATGAAAAACTGTTTTTT

size: NA
J: TRBJ2-1
D: NA
length: 15
V: TRBV12-5
CDR3: CASGHGDFSYNEQFF
DNA: TGTGCTAGTGGCCATGGGGACTTCTCCTACAATGAGCAGTTCTTC